These 27 T cell receptor beta chains were all obtained from the same sample, sequenced in a study of read filtering for tumor transcriptome and immune sequencing. Molecular barcoded adaptors covering alpha/delta and beta/gamma chains were used on 400 ng RNA. A single record per CDR3 protein comes from TCRdb applying MiXCR to the reads. The sample carries more than 100,000 distinct CDR3 sequences, 13% recorded once. The sequencing sample was made of a population of CD138-negative cells sorted from bone marrow. The receptors originated from a donor at least 40 years old with multiple myeloma.

This clonotype was seen many times. This chain connects TRBV6-2 or TRBV6-3 to TRBJ2-1; either TRBD1 or TRBD2 may supply D (5 bases each). The CDR3 loop spans 11 amino acids. Germline-derived CDR1 and CDR2 are MNHEY and SVGEGT. V shed 7 bases and J shed 9 bases, with 10 bases lying between them. Written as DNA, the CDR3 is TGTGCCAGCACCCAAGGGACTGAGCAGTTCTTC. Its protein product is CASTQGTEQFF.

In this sample, this clonotype turned up a few times. V gene TRBV12-3 or TRBV12-4 combines with J gene TRBJ1-5; 11 bases are shared with TRBD1. J was trimmed by 6 bases and V by 6 bases; bases with no gene match: 7. CDR3 length equals 15 residues. CDR3 sequence: CASSWTGGSGQPQHF. CDR3 sequence (DNA): TGTGCCAGCAGCTGGACAGGGGGCAGCGGTCAGCCCCAGCATTTT.

This clonotype was counted ten times or more. This chain joins TRBV7-3 and TRBJ2-2; 8 positions agree with TRBD2. Trimming removed 1 base from V and 7 bases from J; junction bases left unmatched: 2. CDR3 length: 14 residues. CDR1 is SGHTA and CDR2 is FQGTGA in the germline V gene. This CDR3 reads CASSLRAGVGELFF. As DNA, the CDR3 is TGTGCCAGCAGCTTAAGAGCGGGAGTCGGGGAGCTGTTTTTT.

CDR3 nucleotides: TGTGCCAGCAGCCTATGGCCAGCGGGGAGCACAGATACGCAGTATTTT. Its translation: CASSLWPAGSTDTQYF. This rearrangement joins TRBV7-2 to TRBJ2-3; 7 bases agree with TRBD2. With V trimmed by 5 bases and J by 0 bases, 8 bases remained unmatched. This CDR3 has 16 amino acids. Germline-derived CDR1 and CDR2 are SGHTA and FQGNSA.

This clonotype occurred many times. The V gene is TRBV12-5, the J gene TRBJ1-5; 9 positions match TRBD1. V gave up 6 bases and J gave up 3 bases; unmatched junction bases: 6. CDR3 length equals 15 residues. CDR1 and CDR2 from the germline V gene are LGHNT and FRNRAP. The CDR3 nucleotides read TGTGCTAGTGGATCGGGACAGGGTGACAATCAGCCCCAGCATTTT. Translating gives CASGSGQGDNQPQHF.

This clonotype was picked up a small number of times. The chain couples TRBV7-9 to TRBJ2-3, with 8 bases fitting TRBD2. The CDR3 totals 14 residues. Germline values: CDR1 SEHNR, CDR2 FQNEAQ (reference sequence). With V trimmed by 5 bases and J by 2 bases, 3 bases remained unmatched. The CDR3 loop is CASSLTSDTDTQYF. DNA for the CDR3: TGTGCCAGCAGCCTGACTAGCGACACAGATACGCAGTATTTT.

This clonotype was picked up many times. Sequence at one end of the junction differs from germline and may be a read error. V is TRBV5-6 and J is TRBJ2-1; 8 nucleotides line up with TRBD2. The CDR3 consists of 15 residues. Germline values: CDR1 SGHDT, CDR2 YYEEEE. The CDR3 DNA follows: TGTGCCAGCAGCTTGGACGGGGGGGCCTACGATGAGCAGTTCTTC. Translating gives CASSLDGGAYDEQFF.

About this clonotype: One end of the junction fails to match germline, which may point to a read error. The rearrangement uses TRBV28 and TRBJ2-7; D might be TRBD2 (6 bases). The CDR3 totals 16 residues. Germline CDR1 reads MDHEN; CDR2 reads SYDVKM. The CDR3: CAISEPTGTGFYEQYF. The DNA of the CDR3 is TGTGCCATCAGTGAACCCACCGGGACTGGCTTCTACGAGCAGTACTTC.

This clonotype was found a few times. The chain carries TRBV5-1 and TRBJ1-1; possibly TRBD1 for D (5 bases). The V gene lost 4 bases and the J gene lost 4 bases, with 20 bases spanning the gap. The CDR3 runs to 16 residues. The germline V gene encodes CDR1 SGHRS and CDR2 YFSETQ. CDR3 bases: TGCGCCAGCAGCCTTAAGATAAGGGGCGCGAGCACTGAAGCTTTCTTT. Protein product: CASSLKIRGASTEAFF.

This clonotype was seen at least ten times. The gene calls are TRBV11-2 and TRBJ1-5; 9 bases match TRBD1. The CDR3 has 14 amino acids. The trim removed 4 bases at V and 5 bases at J, leaving 3 bases unmatched. Germline CDR1 and CDR2: SGHAT and FQNNGV. The CDR3 nucleotides read TGTGCCAGCAGCTCCGGACAGGGGTATCAGCCCCAGCATTTT. This codes for CASSSGQGYQPQHF.

This clonotype was recorded at least ten times. The chain joins TRBV11-2 to TRBJ1-1, with TRBD1 matching 8 bases. Germline assignment: CDR1 SGHAT and CDR2 FQNNGV. The CDR3 extends over 16 amino acids. Losses at the gene ends were 0 bases for V and 0 bases for J; bases not matched to a gene: 3. The CDR3 DNA reads as TGTGCCAGCAGCTTAGAGGCAGGGGGCCTGAACACTGAAGCTTTCTTT. It specifies CASSLEAGGLNTEAFF. The whole variable domain, filled in from reference TRBV11-2 and TRBJ1-1, reads EAGVAQSPRYKIIEKRQSVAFWCNPISGHATLYWYQQILGQGPKLLIQFQNNGVVDDSQLPKDRFSAERLKGVDSTLKIQPAKLEDSAVYLCASSLEAGGLNTEAFFGQGTRLTVV.

This chain connects TRBV27 to TRBJ1-6; TRBD1 is a possible D gene (5 bases). Germline V gives CDR1 MNHEY, CDR2 SMNVEV (reference sequence). V gave up 5 bases and J gave up 8 bases, with 16 bases separating them. The CDR3 has 15 residues. The CDR3 here is CASSEDGGGYSPLHF. The DNA for the CDR3 is TGTGCCAGCAGTGAAGATGGGGGAGGTTATTCACCCCTCCACTTT.

This clonotype was found many times. The V gene is TRBV19, the J gene TRBJ2-1; perhaps TRBD2 as D (5 bases). CDR3 size: 13 residues. The V gene lost 7 bases and the J gene lost 4 bases, with 11 bases spanning the gap. The germline gives CDR1 LNHDA, CDR2 SQIVND (reference sequence). The CDR3 region is CASKAVQYNEQFF. In nucleotides, the CDR3 is TGTGCCAGTAAAGCGGTCCAATACAATGAGCAGTTCTTC.

Points on this clonotype: A read error may be the cause here, since a much bigger clone is one base away. The CDR3 end shows no conserved phenylalanine or tryptophan, and so a read error is likely. The rearrangement uses TRBV11-2 and TRBJ2-2; 9 nucleotides align to TRBD2. The J segment lost 7 bases and the V segment lost 4 bases, leaving 7 bases of the junction unmatched. Germline CDR1 SGHAT, CDR2 FQNNGV. The CDR3 consists of 15 residues. CDR3 sequence: CASSSIAGVDGELFS. CDR3 in DNA: TGTGCCAGCAGCTCCATAGCGGGAGTGGACGGGGAGCTGTTTTCT.

A remark on this clonotype: At one of its ends the junction is not consistent with the germline gene, which may arise from a read error. This rearrangement joins TRBV7-9 to TRBJ2-1; 12 bases fit TRBD2. CDR1 and CDR2 (germline): SEHNR, FQNEAQ (reference sequence). The CDR3 runs 15 residues. The CDR3 reads CASSFLAGGPLEQHF. DNA for the CDR3: TGTGCCAGCAGTTTCCTAGCGGGAGGGCCGCTTGAGCAGCACTTC.

The J gene is TRBJ2-5, the V gene TRBV6-6; no reliable D call. There are 14 residues in the CDR3. The V end lost 4 bases, the J end lost 0 bases, and 9 bases lay between the germline ends. Germline CDR1 is MNHNY and CDR2 is SVGAGI (reference sequence). CDR3 protein: CASSSSLYQETQYF. The CDR3 nucleotides read TGTGCCAGCAGTTCCTCGCTGTACCAAGAGACCCAGTACTTC.

The CDR3 DNA is TGCGCCAGCAGCTCCCAATCAACTAGCGGGGCTTCCCACGAGCAGTACTTC. It translates to CASSSQSTSGASHEQYF. V is TRBV5-1 and J is TRBJ2-7; 10 bases fit TRBD2. CDR3 length: 17 amino acids. The V and J ends lost 3 bases and 5 bases, in that order; junction bases with no gene match: 14. Germline values: CDR1 SGHRS, CDR2 YFSETQ.

The chain is built from TRBV5-5 and TRBJ2-2; 9 bases agree with TRBD2. After removal of 0 bases from V and 3 bases from J, the junction contained 6 bases not matched to a gene. The CDR3 totals 17 residues. The germline V gene has CDR1 SGHKS and CDR2 YYEKEE (reference sequence). The CDR3 DNA reads as TGTGCCAGCAGCTTGGAGGCAGCGGGAGGTCACACCGGGGAGCTGTTTTTT. Translating gives CASSLEAAGGHTGELFF.

This clonotype was detected many times. The J gene is TRBJ2-1, the V gene TRBV20-1; D is unresolved. This CDR3 region has 14 residues. V was shortened by 5 bases and J by 0 bases, with 11 bases between the two germline ends. Germline loops: CDR1 DFQATT, CDR2 SNEGSKA (reference sequence). The CDR3 bases are TGCAGTGCTCGGCTTCGCAACTCCTACAATGAGCAGTTCTTC. Amino acids: CSARLRNSYNEQFF.

There are many counts of this clonotype. The rearrangement links TRBV5-4 to TRBJ2-7; D not resolved. This CDR3 is built from 13 residues. Germline CDR1 and CDR2: SGHNT and YYREEE (reference sequence). V lost 5 bases, J lost 0 bases, and 9 bases lay in between. Here the CDR3 DNA reads TGTGCCAGCAGAGACGGTAGCTCCTACGAGCAGTACTTC. Its translation: CASRDGSSYEQYF.

This clonotype was counted once. It may be a read error: a sequence one base away is much more abundant. The chain joins TRBV27 to TRBJ1-5; D unresolved. Germline CDR1 and CDR2: MNHEY and SMNVEV (reference sequence). This CDR3 is 13 amino acids long. The CDR3 loop reads CASSFSGNQPRHF. The CDR3 nucleotides are TGTGCCAGCAGTTTTTCGGGCAATCAGCCCCGGCATTTT.

This clonotype was counted ten times or more. The chain employs TRBV6-2 or TRBV6-3 and TRBJ2-7, with TRBD2 matching over 9 bases. CDR1 and CDR2 (germline): MNHEY, SVGEGT. V lost 7 bases to trimming and J lost 3 bases; unmatched junction nucleotides: 10. The CDR3 is made up of 15 amino acids. CDR3 region: CASMVRERGVYEQYF. In DNA form, the CDR3 reads TGTGCCAGCATGGTACGGGAGCGGGGGGTCTACGAGCAGTACTTC.

This clonotype occurred a few times. This CDR3 is CASSSGGGVDTQYF. In DNA, the CDR3 is TGTGCCAGCAGCTCCGGTGGGGGCGTGGATACGCAGTATTTT. The chain employs TRBV7-3 and TRBJ2-3, with D possibly being TRBD1 (6 bases). The V end lost 4 bases, the J end lost 6 bases, and 14 bases lay between the germline ends. The CDR3 loop spans 14 amino acids. Germline V gene sequence: CDR1 SGHTA, CDR2 FQGTGA. Full variable domain (outside the CDR3, taken from reference TRBV7-3 and TRBJ2-3): GAGVSQTPSNKVTEKGKYVELRCDPISGHTALYWYRQSLGQGPEFLIYFQGTGAADDSGLPNDRFFAVRPEGSVSTLKIQRTERGDSAVYLCASSSGGGVDTQYFGPGTRLTVL.

This chain links TRBV12-3 or TRBV12-4 with TRBJ2-1; 10 bases line up with TRBD2. The CDR3 spans 14 residues. Trimming took 4 bases from V and 8 from J; bases not matched to a gene: 5. CDR3 in DNA: TGTGCCAGCAGTTCCAGACTAGCGGGCGATGAGCAGTTCTTC. This sequence encodes CASSSRLAGDEQFF.

This clonotype was observed at least ten times. The chain links TRBV28 to TRBJ2-7; 16 bases align to TRBD2. Germline V gives CDR1 MDHEN, CDR2 SYDVKM. The CDR3 covers 18 residues. Unmatched junction bases numbered 7, after V lost 5 bases and J lost 0 bases. The chain's CDR3 is CASSPGLAGGPFSYEQYF. In DNA form, the CDR3 reads TGTGCCAGCAGTCCGGGACTAGCGGGAGGGCCGTTCTCCTACGAGCAGTACTTC. Full variable domain (outside the CDR3, taken from reference TRBV28 and TRBJ2-7): DVKVTQSSRYLVKRTGEKVFLECVQDMDHENMFWYRQDPGLGLRLIYFSYDVKMKEKGDIPEGYSVSREKKERFSLILESASTNQTSMYLCASSPGLAGGPFSYEQYFGPGTRLTVT.

In regard to this clonotype: Given the absence of the conserved phenylalanine or tryptophan at the CDR3 end, a read error is likely. It is unclear where the CDR3 begins or ends on the DNA, so no DNA is shown, and the CDR3 is as TCRdb lists it. V usage is TRBV7-9 and J usage is TRBJ2-7; whether TRBD2, the table's D call, matches the DNA was not checked. From its first to its last residue, the CDR3 has 14 amino acids. Germline V gene lookup returns CDR1 SEHNR and CDR2 FQNEAQ (reference sequence). CDR3 amino acids: CASSPTGTSSERYL.

This clonotype was observed at least ten times. The genes are TRBV28 and TRBJ2-5; possibly TRBD2 for D (5 bases). Germline V gives CDR1 MDHEN, CDR2 SYDVKM. V lost 6 bases, J lost 0 bases, and 8 bases lay in between. The CDR3 has 13 residues. CDR3 DNA sequence: TGTGCCAGCAGGAGAGGGTACCAAGAGACCCAGTACTTC. Protein sequence: CASRRGYQETQYF.